The present T cell receptor beta chain was sequenced within a study of HIV-infected patients and healthy controls. General study results and limits: Diversity differences between study cohorts were not due to their slight age and sex differences. Significantly higher mean Gini indices appeared in HIV-infected repertoires, possibly reflecting oligoclonality.

In its sample, this clonotype was seen many times. Its antigen is as yet unknown. Roughly three months, about 14 weeks, into antiretroviral therapy, follow-up blood was collected. Whole blood was used without fractionation, so all unsorted peripheral T cells were included. The germline CDR1 and CDR2 sequences are LGHDT and YNNKEL (reference sequence). With V trimmed by 1 base and J by 9 bases, 4 bases remained unmatched. This CDR3 is built from 15 residues. cDNA was made from 500 ng RNA using alpha and beta constant primers. Separate chain-specific third strand synthesis with multiplexing indices produced the alpha and beta libraries. From the 5' RACE reads, TCRdb called clonotypes with MiXCR, one entry per CDR3 protein. The table shows about 14,000 distinct CDR3 sequences, with approximately 12% occurring only once.

Material: blood, obtained during antiretroviral therapy. The TCR comes from an adult with HIV infection. The donor label of this sample is uncertain. V and J are TRBV3-1 and TRBJ1-6, with 9 bases aligning to TRBD1. The CDR3 sequence is CASSQVTGGGSPLHF. CDR3 DNA: TGTGCCAGCAGCCAAGTCACAGGGGGCGGTTCACCCCTCCACTTT.